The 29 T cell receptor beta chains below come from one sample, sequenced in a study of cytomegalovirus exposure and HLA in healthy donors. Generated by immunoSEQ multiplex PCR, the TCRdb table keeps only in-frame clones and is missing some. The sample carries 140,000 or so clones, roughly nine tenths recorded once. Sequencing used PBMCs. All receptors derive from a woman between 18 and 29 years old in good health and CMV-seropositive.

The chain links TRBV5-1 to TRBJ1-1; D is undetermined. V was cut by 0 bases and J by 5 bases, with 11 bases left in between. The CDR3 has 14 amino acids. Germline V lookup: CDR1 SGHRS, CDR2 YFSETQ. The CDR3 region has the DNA TGCGCCAGCAGCTTGGGTGGGCCACGGACTGAAGCTTTCTTT. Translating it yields CASSLGGPRTEAFF.

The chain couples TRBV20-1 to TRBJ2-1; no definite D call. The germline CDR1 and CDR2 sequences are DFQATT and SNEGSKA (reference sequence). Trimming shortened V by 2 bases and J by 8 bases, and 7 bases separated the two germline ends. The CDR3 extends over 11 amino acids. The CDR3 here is CSARLDHEQFF. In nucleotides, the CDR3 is TGCAGTGCTAGACTAGACCATGAGCAGTTCTTC.

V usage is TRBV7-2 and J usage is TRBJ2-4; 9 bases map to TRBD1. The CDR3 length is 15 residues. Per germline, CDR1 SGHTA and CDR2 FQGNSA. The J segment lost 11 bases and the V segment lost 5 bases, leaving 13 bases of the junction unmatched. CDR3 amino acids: CASSPAPGQGTFQYF. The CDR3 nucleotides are TGTGCCAGCAGCCCAGCCCCGGGACAGGGTACATTTCAGTACTTC.

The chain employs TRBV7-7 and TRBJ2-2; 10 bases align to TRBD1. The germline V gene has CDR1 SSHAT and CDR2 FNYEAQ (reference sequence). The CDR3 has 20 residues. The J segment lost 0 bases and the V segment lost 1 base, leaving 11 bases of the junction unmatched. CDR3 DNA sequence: TGTGCCAGCAGCTTAGGAAGGGACAGGGGCCCTCCCCCGAACACCGGGGAGCTGTTTTTT. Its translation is CASSLGRDRGPPPNTGELFF.

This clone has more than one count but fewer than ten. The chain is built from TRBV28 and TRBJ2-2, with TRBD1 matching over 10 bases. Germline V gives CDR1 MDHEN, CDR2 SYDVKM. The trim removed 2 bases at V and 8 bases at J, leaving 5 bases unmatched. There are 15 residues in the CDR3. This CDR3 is CASSLGGQGKGELFF. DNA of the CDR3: TGTGCCAGCAGTTTAGGGGGACAGGGGAAAGGGGAGCTGTTTTTT.

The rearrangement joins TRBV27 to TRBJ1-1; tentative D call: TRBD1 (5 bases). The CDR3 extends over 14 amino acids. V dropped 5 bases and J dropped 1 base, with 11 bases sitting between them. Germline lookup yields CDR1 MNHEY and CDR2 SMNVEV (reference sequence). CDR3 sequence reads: CASSPNQGNTEAFF. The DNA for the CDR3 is TGTGCCAGCAGTCCGAACCAGGGGAACACTGAAGCTTTCTTT.

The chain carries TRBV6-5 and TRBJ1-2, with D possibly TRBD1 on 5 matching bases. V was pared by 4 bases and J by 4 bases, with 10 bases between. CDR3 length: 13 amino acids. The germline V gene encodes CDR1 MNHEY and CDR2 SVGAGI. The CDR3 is CASSLSTVYGYTF. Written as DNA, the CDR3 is TGTGCCAGCAGTTTGTCGACAGTCTATGGCTACACCTTC.

CDR3 protein: CAISEPGRGNTGELFF. CDR3 sequence (DNA): TGTGCCATCAGTGAGCCAGGTCGGGGGAACACCGGGGAGCTGTTTTTT. This sequence joins TRBV10-3 and TRBJ2-2; maybe TRBD2 (5 bases). V was cut by 2 bases and J by 1 base, with 11 bases left in between. The CDR3 loop spans 16 amino acids. CDR1 and CDR2 (germline): ENHRY, SYGVKD.

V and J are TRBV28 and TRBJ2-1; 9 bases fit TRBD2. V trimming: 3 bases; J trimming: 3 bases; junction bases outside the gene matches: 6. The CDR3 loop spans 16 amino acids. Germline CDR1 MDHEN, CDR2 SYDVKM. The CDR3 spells CASSFSSGILYNEQFF. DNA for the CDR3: TGTGCCAGCAGTTTCTCTAGCGGGATTCTCTACAATGAGCAGTTCTTC.

This CDR3 reads CASSLDDGGANTEAFF. The CDR3, as DNA: TGTGCCAGCAGCTTAGACGACGGAGGAGCGAACACTGAAGCTTTCTTT. The rearrangement uses TRBV11-3 and TRBJ1-1; D is unclear. This CDR3 has 16 residues. In germline, CDR1 is SGHNT, CDR2 YENEEA. The V gene lost 0 bases and the J gene lost 1 base, with 12 bases spanning the gap.

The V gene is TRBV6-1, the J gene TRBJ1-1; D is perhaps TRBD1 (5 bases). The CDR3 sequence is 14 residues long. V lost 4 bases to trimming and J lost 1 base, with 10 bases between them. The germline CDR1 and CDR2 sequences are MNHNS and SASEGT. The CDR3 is CASSVKTANTEAFF. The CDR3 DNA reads TGTGCCAGCAGTGTAAAGACAGCGAACACTGAAGCTTTCTTT.

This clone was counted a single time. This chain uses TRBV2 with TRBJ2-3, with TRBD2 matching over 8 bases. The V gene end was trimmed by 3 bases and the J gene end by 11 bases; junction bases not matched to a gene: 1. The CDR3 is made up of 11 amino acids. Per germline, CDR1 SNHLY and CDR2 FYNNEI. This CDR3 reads CASSDLAGQYF. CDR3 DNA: TGTGCCAGCAGTGACCTAGCGGGGCAGTATTTT. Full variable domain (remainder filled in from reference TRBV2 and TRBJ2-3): EPEVTQTPSHQVTQMGQEVILRCVPISNHLYFYWYRQILGQKVEFLVSFYNNEISEKSEIFDDQFSVERPDGSNFTLKIRSTKLEDSAMYFCASSDLAGQYFGPGTRLTVL.

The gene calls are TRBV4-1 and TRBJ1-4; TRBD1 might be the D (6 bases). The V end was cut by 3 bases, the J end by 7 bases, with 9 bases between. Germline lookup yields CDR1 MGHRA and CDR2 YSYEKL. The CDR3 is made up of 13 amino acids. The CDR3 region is CASSQGAREKLFF. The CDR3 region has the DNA TGCGCCAGCAGCCAGGGGGCGCGTGAAAAACTGTTTTTT.

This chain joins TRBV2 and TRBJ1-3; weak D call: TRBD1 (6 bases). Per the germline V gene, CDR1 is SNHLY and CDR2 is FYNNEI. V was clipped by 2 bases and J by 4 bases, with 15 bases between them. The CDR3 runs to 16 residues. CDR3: CASSESRGAWGNTIYF. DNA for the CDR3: TGTGCCAGCAGTGAAAGTCGGGGGGCTTGGGGAAACACCATATATTTT.

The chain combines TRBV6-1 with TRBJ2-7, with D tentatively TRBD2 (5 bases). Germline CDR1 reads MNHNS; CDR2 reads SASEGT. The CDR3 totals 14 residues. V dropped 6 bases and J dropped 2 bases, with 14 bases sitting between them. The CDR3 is CASRRQAGAYEQYF. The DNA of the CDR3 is TGTGCCAGCAGGCGGCAGGCGGGCGCCTACGAGCAGTACTTC.

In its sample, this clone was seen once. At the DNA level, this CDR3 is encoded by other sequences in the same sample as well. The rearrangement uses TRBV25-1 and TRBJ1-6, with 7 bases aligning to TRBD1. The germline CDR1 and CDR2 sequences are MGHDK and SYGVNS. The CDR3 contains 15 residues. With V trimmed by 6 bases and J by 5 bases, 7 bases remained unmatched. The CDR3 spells CASSDRVLDNSPLHF. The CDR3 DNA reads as TGTGCCAGCAGCGACAGGGTTCTAGATAATTCACCCCTCCACTTT. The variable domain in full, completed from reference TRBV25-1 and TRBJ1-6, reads EADIYQTPRYLVIGTGKKITLECSQTMGHDKMYWYQQDPGMELHLIHYSYGVNSTEKGDLSSESTVSRIRTEHFPLTLESARPSHTSQYLCASSDRVLDNSPLHFGNGTRLTVT.

CDR3: CASSLVSGGSGVTDTQYF. The CDR3 DNA sequence: TGTGCCAGCAGCTTAGTATCCGGTGGTAGCGGGGTCACAGATACGCAGTATTTT. The chain couples TRBV11-2 to TRBJ2-3; TRBD2 matches 8 bases. The CDR3 has 18 amino acids. The V gene end was trimmed by 1 base and the J gene end by 2 bases; junction bases not matched to a gene: 11. Germline-derived CDR1 and CDR2 are SGHAT and FQNNGV.

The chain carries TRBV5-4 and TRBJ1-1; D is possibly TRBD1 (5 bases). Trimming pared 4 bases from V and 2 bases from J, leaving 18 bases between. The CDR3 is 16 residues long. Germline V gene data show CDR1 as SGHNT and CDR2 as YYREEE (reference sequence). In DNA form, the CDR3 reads TGTGCCAGCAGCCTGGGGGGAGGGTCGGTAAACACTGAAGCTTTCTTT. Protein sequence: CASSLGGGSVNTEAFF.

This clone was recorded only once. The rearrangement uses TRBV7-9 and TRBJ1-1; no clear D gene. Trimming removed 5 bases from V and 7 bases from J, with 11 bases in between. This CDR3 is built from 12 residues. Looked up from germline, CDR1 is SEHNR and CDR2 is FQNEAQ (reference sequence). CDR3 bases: TGTGCCAGCAGCCTCTTCAGAAGTGAAGCTTTCTTT. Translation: CASSLFRSEAFF.

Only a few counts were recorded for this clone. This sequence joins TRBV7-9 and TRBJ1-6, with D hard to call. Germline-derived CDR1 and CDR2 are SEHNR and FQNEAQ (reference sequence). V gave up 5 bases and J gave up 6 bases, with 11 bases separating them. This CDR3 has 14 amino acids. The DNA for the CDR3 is TGTGCCAGCAGCCCCGGTGTCGCTAATTCACCCCTCCACTTT. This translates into CASSPGVANSPLHF.

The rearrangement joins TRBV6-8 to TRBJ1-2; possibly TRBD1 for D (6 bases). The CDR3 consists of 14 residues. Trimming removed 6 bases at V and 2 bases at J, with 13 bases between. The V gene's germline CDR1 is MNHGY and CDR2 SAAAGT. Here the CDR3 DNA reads TGTGCCAGCAGACGACAGGAGACGAACTATGGCTACACCTTC. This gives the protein CASRRQETNYGYTF.

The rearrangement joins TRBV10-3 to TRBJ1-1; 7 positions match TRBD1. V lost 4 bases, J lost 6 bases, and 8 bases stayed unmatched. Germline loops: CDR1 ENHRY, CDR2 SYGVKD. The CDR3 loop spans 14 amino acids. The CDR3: CAISGRDSSPEAFF. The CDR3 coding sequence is TGTGCCATCAGTGGCCGGGACAGCAGTCCTGAAGCTTTCTTT.

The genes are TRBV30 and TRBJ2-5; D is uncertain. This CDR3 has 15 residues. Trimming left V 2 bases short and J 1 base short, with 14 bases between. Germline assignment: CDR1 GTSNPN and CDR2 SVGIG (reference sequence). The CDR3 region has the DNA TGTGCCTGGAGTTCGTCCGGCCGGGTCCAAGAGACCCAGTACTTC. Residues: CAWSSSGRVQETQYF.

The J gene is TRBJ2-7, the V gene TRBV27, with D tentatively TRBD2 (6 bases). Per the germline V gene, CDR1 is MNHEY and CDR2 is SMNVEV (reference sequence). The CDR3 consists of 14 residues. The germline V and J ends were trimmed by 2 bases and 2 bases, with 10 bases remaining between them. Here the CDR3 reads CASSLGTQPYEQYF. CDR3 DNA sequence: TGTGCCAGCAGTTTAGGGACTCAGCCCTACGAGCAGTACTTC.

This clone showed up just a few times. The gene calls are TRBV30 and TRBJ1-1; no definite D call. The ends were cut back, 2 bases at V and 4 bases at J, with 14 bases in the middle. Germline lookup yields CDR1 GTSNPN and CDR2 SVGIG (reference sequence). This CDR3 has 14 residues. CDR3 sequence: CAWSPRAGFTEAFF. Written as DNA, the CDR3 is TGTGCCTGGAGTCCGAGGGCGGGGTTCACTGAAGCTTTCTTT.

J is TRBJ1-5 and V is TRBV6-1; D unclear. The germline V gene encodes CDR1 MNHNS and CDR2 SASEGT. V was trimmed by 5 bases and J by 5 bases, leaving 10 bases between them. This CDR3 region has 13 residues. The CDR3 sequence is CASSLPLDQPQHF. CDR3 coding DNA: TGTGCCAGCAGTCTTCCTCTCGATCAGCCCCAGCATTTT.

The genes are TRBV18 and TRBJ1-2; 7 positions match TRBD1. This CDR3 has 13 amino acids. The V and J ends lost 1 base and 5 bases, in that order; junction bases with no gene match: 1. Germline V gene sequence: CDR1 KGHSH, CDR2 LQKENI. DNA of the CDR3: TGTGCCAGCTCACCACGGGACAGATATGGCTACACCTTC. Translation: CASSPRDRYGYTF.

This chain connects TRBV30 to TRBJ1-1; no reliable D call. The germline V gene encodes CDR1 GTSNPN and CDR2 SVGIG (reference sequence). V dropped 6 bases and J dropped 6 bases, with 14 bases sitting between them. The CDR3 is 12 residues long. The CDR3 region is CACFPTVAEAFF. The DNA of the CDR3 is TGTGCCTGTTTCCCAACAGTCGCTGAAGCTTTCTTT. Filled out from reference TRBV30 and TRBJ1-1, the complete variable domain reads SQTIHQWPATLVQPVGSPLSLECTVEGTSNPNLYWYRQAAGRGLQLLFYSVGIGQISSEVPQNLSASRPQDRQFILSSKKLLLSDSGFYLCACFPTVAEAFFGQGTRLTVV.

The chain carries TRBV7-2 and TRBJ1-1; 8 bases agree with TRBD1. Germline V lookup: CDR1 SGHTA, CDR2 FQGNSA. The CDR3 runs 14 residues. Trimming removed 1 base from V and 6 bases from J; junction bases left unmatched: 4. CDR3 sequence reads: CASSLGQGSAEAFF. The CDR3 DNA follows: TGTGCCAGCAGCTTAGGACAGGGGAGCGCTGAAGCTTTCTTT.